Below, 8 T cell receptor beta chains from the same sample are listed, as sequenced in a study of human T cells and chemical hapten exposure listed by TCRdb under 2021. Library prep was done by RACE. TCRdb shows the sequencer as NextSeq 500. TCRdb trimmed public reads at Q25 via fastp, called clones via MiXCR and kept in-frame beta chains. A single entry per CDR3 protein holds the most common genes and DNA from its merged rows. In all, the sample holds tens of thousands of distinct CDR3 sequences, and around 7.9% of those were seen once. Of the sample, about 3% falls within the top ten clones. Reading the label with the study, this specimen's time point is: patch test 2, 6 weeks after DPC sensitization. Interpreted using the paper, the treatment or condition label stands for: therapeutic diphenylcyclopropenone sensitization with weekly scalp DPC. This specimen consisted of whole blood, obtained in connection with sensitization to the hapten diphenylcyclopropenone (DPC). These receptors were taken from a woman aged 50 to 65 with alopecia areata. Some clones in this sample may be carry-over from other donors' samples.

This clonotype was recorded at least ten times. The V and J genes are TRBV18 and TRBJ2-7; no definite D call. Trimming pared 0 bases from V and 0 bases from J, leaving 12 bases between. Germline lookup yields CDR1 KGHSH and CDR2 LQKENI. The CDR3 spans 16 residues. CDR3 in DNA: TGTGCCAGCTCACCACCGGATAGCTGGGACTCCTACGAGCAGTACTTC. This codes for CASSPPDSWDSYEQYF.

This clonotype was seen many times. The chain joins TRBV7-8 to TRBJ2-2; D gene unclear. Germline CDR1 SGHVS, CDR2 FQNEAQ. This CDR3 has 13 amino acids. Deletions cut 4 bases from V and 7 bases from J, with 10 bases between. Here the CDR3 DNA reads TGTGCCAGCAGCTCTTTCCGCAGCGGGGAGCTGTTTTTT. Encoded protein: CASSSFRSGELFF.

This clonotype came up many times. The V gene is TRBV30, the J gene TRBJ1-5, with unresolved D. V was shortened by 1 base and J by 6 bases, with 10 bases between the two germline ends. Germline lookup yields CDR1 GTSNPN and CDR2 SVGIG (reference sequence). This CDR3 is 13 amino acids long. The CDR3 sequence: CAWSAAWTQPQHF. The CDR3 DNA reads TGTGCCTGGAGTGCCGCTTGGACTCAGCCCCAGCATTTT.

This clonotype showed up just a few times. This chain joins TRBV2 and TRBJ2-6; 10 positions agree with TRBD1. From germline, CDR1 is SNHLY and CDR2 FYNNEI. This CDR3 spans 16 amino acids. The V segment lost 5 bases and the J segment 0 bases; nucleotides outside the gene matches: 1. In DNA form, the CDR3 reads TGTGCCAGCAGTAGGGACAGGGGCTCTGGGGCCAACGTCCTGACTTTC. It is translated as CASSRDRGSGANVLTF. Full variable domain (remainder filled in from reference TRBV2 and TRBJ2-6): EPEVTQTPSHQVTQMGQEVILRCVPISNHLYFYWYRQILGQKVEFLVSFYNNEISEKSEIFDDQFSVERPDGSNFTLKIRSTKLEDSAMYFCASSRDRGSGANVLTFGAGSRLTVL.

The V and J genes are TRBV6-2 or TRBV6-3 and TRBJ2-1; TRBD2 matches at 12 bases. CDR1 MNHEY and CDR2 SVGEGT come from the germline V gene. V shed 5 bases, J shed 7 bases, and the junction held 9 bases outside the gene matches. This CDR3 is built from 16 residues. CDR3 in DNA: TGTGCCAGCAGTCTCTTCCTAGCGGGAGGGGATAATGAGCAGTTCTTC. It is translated as CASSLFLAGGDNEQFF.

Ten or more counts support this clonotype. The chain recombines TRBV12-3 or TRBV12-4 with TRBJ1-1; D unresolved. This CDR3 is built from 14 residues. V dropped 3 bases and J dropped 4 bases, with 12 bases sitting between them. The CDR3 coding sequence is TGTGCCAGCAGTTTGGACTCACGAGCCACTGAAGCTTTCTTT. This gives the protein CASSLDSRATEAFF.

This clonotype appeared a few times. The chain combines TRBV25-1 with TRBJ2-3; 8 bases are shared with TRBD2. Germline CDR1 and CDR2: MGHDK and SYGVNS. This CDR3 has 16 residues. J was trimmed by 1 base and V by 0 bases; bases with no gene match: 3. The CDR3 here is CASSEYPAGGTDTQYF. Here the CDR3 DNA reads TGTGCCAGCAGTGAATATCCAGCGGGGGGCACAGATACGCAGTATTTT.

This clonotype was seen ten or more times. The chain carries TRBV27 and TRBJ2-4; D perhaps matches TRBD2 (5 bases). Germline CDR1 and CDR2: MNHEY and SMNVEV (reference sequence). The CDR3 covers 13 residues. The germline V and J ends were trimmed by 3 bases and 7 bases, with 10 bases remaining between them. The CDR3 DNA follows: TGTGCCAGCAGTTTGGGCAGGAGGAACATTCAGTACTTC. Its translation is CASSLGRRNIQYF.